Here is one T cell receptor (beta chain) with its context. No cognate antigen has been identified for it. Qualities for individual bases were not recorded, and no much larger clone is one base off. TCRbeta CDR3 regions were amplified from genomic DNA using the immunoSEQ Assay, a bias-controlled multiplex PCR. The authors processed their data as follows. Nucleated cell counts per sample were estimated from amplification of reference gene primers within the assay. Sequence reads were collapsed and filtered to measure the absolute abundance of every unique TCRbeta CDR3 rearrangement. For each sample, productive Simpson clonality was calculated as the square root of Simpson's diversity index across productive rearrangements. Held by TCRdb, this immuneACCESS table contains in-frame sequences only and omits some clones. Under half of the omission traces to an unresolved V gene where checked; the cause of the rest is unknown. V and J calls and clone size are copied from that table; D and trimming were computed from the DNA. This sample is represented by roughly 240,000 clones; around four fifths of them were singletons. The ten largest clones take up roughly 4.5% of the sample.

These data belong to a study of blood T cell repertoires in COVID-19 (dated by TCRdb to about 2020). Describing the broader study: Samples covering the acute and convalescent phases of COVID-19 were provided by collaborators in the United States, Italy and Spain. The repertoires were released in a freely available public database intended as a resource for research on the immune response to SARS-CoV-2. Samples were obtained from the ongoing ImmuneRACE study (first 160 participants) and from some 1,200 subjects provided by 6 global collaborators. Where available, HLA class I and class II types were obtained from metadata supplied by the sample provider rather than from assay-based typing. Subjects who had been exposed to COVID-19, were actively infected with it, or had recovered from it provided the deeply sampled blood TCRbeta repertoires that made up the dataset. The material from the prospective study consisted of cDNA or gDNA derived from T cells, B-cell-depleted T cells, or PBMCs. A de-identified subject ID, COVID-19 status, age in years and sex were almost always included in the sample metadata. General findings and caveats noted by the study authors: The amount of clinical and demographic metadata varied by source and participant and was provided uncurated.

Samples from volunteer blood donors who had recovered from COVID-19 were contributed by a second Seattle source. The collaborating institutions used their own protocols to collect whole blood in K2EDTA tubes. Collaborator samples were shipped for TCRbeta analysis as frozen whole blood, isolated PBMCs, or DNA extracted from either sample type. Including the terminal cysteine and phenylalanine, the CDR3 comprises 17 residues. The read is trimmed to its CDR3 DNA, 51 bases read in frame from base 1. What was sequenced was peripheral blood. The rearranged chain carries TRBV21-1 and TRBJ2-1; the table calls TRBD2, which could not be checked here. TRBV21-1 is reported as a pseudogene. This sequence was found in a man aged 60 to 69 who had recovered from COVID-19. The CDR3 amino acid sequence is: CASSPEGLAGTYNEQFF. The DNA is TGTGCCAGCAGCCCCGAGGGACTAGCGGGAACCTACAATGAGCAGTTCTTC.